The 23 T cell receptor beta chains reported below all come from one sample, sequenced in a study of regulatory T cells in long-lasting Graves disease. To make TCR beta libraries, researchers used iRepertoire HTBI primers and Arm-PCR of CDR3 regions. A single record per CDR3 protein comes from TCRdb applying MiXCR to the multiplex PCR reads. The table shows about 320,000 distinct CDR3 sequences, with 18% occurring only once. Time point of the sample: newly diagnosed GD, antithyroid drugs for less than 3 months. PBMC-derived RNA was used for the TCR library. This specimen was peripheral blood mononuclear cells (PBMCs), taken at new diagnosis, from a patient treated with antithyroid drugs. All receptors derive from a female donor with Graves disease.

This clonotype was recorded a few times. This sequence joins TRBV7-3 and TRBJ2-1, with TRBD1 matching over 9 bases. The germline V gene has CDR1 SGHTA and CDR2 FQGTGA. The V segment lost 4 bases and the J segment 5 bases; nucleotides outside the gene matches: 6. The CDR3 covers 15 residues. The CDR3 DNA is TGTGCCAGCAGCTCCACGGGGACAGGGAACAATGAGCAGTTCTTC. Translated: CASSSTGTGNNEQFF.

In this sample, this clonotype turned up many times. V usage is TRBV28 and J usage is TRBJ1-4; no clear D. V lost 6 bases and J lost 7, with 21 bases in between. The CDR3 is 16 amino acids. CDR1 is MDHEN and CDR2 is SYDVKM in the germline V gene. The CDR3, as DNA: TGTGCCAGCAGGCAGCGCGACGGTGGGTTGAGTGAAAAACTGTTTTTT. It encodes CASRQRDGGLSEKLFF.

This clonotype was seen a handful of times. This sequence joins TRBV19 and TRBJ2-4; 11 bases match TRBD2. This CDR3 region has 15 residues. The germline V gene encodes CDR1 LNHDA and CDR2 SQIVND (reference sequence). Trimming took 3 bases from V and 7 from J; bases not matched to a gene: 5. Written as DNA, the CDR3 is TGTGCCAGTAGTATTCTAGCGGGAGGTGGGAACATTCAGTACTTC. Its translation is CASSILAGGGNIQYF.

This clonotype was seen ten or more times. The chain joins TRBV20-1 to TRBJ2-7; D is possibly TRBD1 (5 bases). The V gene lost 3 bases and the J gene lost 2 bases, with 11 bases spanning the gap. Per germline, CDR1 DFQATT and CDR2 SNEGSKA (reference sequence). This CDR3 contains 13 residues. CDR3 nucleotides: TGCAGTGCTAGTCGGCAGGACACCTACGAGCAGTACTTC. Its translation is CSASRQDTYEQYF.

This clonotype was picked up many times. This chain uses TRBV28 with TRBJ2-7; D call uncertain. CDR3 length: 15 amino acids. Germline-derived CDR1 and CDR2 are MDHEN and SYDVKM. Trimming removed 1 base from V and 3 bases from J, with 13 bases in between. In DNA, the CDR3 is TGTGCCAGCAGTTTATCTCTAGAGGTGCTCTACGAGCAGTACTTC. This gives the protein CASSLSLEVLYEQYF. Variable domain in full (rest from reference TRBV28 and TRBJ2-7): DVKVTQSSRYLVKRTGEKVFLECVQDMDHENMFWYRQDPGLGLRLIYFSYDVKMKEKGDIPEGYSVSREKKERFSLILESASTNQTSMYLCASSLSLEVLYEQYFGPGTRLTVT.

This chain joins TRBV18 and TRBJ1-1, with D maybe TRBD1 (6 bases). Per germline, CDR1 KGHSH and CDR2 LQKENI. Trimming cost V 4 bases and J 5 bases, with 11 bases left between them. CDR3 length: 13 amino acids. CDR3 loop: CASSQIQGTEAFF. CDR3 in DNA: TGTGCCAGCTCACAGATACAGGGAACTGAAGCTTTCTTT.

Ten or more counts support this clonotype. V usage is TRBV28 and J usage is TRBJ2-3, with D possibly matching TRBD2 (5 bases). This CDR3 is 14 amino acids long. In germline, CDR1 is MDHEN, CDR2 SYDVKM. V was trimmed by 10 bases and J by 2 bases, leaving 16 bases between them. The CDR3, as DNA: TGTGCCACCGCGGAGGTGACACTCACAGATACGCAGTATTTT. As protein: CATAEVTLTDTQYF.

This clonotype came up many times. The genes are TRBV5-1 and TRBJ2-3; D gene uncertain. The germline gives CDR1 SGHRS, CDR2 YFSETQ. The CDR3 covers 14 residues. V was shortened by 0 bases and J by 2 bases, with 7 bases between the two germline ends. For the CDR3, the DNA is TGCGCCAGCAGCTTGGGTACCCCCACAGATACGCAGTATTTT. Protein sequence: CASSLGTPTDTQYF.

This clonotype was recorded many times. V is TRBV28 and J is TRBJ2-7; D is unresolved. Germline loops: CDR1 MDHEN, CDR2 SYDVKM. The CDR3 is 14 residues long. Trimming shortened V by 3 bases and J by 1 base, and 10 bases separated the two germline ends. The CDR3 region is CASSFGRVSYEQYF. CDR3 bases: TGTGCCAGCAGTTTTGGTCGGGTGTCCTACGAGCAGTACTTC.

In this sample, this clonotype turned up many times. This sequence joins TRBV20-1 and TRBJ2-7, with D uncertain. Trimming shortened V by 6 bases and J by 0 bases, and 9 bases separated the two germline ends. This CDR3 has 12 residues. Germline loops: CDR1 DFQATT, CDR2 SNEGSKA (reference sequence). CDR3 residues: CSAPSGSYEQYF. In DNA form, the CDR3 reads TGCAGTGCCCCAAGTGGCTCCTACGAGCAGTACTTC.

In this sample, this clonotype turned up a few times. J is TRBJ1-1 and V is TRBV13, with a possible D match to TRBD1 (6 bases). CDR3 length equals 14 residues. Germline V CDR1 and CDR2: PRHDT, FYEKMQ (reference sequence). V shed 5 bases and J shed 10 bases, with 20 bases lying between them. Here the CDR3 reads CASSLGTPAPIAFF. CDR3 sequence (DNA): TGTGCCAGCAGCCTCGGGACACCCGCCCCTATAGCTTTCTTT.

The CDR3 sequence: CASSSDPYGYTF. DNA of the CDR3: TGTGCCAGCAGCTCCGACCCCTATGGCTACACCTTC. The rearrangement joins TRBV5-8 to TRBJ1-2; D unresolved. In germline, CDR1 is SGHTS, CDR2 YDEGEE. This CDR3 is 12 amino acids long. Trimming cost V 3 bases and J 4 bases, with 7 bases left between them.

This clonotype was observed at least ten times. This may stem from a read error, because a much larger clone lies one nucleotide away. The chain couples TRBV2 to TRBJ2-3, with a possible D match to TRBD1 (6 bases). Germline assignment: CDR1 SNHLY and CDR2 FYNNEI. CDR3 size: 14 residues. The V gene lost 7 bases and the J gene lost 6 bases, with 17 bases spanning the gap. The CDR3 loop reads CASKRQADKDTQYF. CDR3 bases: TGTGCCAGCAAGAGACAGGCCGATAAGGATACGCAGTATTTT.

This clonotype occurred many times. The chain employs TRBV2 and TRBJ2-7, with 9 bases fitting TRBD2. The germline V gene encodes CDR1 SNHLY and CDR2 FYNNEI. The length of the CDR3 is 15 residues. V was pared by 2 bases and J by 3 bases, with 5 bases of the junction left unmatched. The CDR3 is CASSERELAGYEQYF. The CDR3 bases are TGTGCCAGCAGTGAAAGGGAACTAGCGGGCTACGAGCAGTACTTC.

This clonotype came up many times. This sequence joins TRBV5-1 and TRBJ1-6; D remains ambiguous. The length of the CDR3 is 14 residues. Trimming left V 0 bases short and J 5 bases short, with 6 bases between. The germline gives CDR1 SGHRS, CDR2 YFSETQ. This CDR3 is CASSLDTHNSPLHF. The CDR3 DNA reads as TGCGCCAGCAGCTTGGACACACATAATTCACCCCTCCACTTT. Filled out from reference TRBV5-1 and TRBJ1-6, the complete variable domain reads KAGVTQTPRYLIKTRGQQVTLSCSPISGHRSVSWYQQTPGQGLQFLFEYFSETQRNKGNFPGRFSGRQFSNSRSEMNVSTLELGDSALYLCASSLDTHNSPLHFGNGTRLTVT.

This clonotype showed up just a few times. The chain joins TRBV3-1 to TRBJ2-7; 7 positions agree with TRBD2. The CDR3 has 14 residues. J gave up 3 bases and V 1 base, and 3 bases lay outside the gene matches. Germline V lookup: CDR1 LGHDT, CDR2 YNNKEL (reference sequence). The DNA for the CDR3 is TGTGCCAGCAGCCAAGGGGCTAGCGGCTACGAGCAGTACTTC. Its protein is CASSQGASGYEQYF.

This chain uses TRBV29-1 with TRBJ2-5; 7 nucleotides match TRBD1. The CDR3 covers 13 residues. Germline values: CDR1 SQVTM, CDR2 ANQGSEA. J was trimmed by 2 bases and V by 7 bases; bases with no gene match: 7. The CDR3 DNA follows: TGCAGCGCAGGACAGGACACGCAAGAGACCCAGTACTTC. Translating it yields CSAGQDTQETQYF.

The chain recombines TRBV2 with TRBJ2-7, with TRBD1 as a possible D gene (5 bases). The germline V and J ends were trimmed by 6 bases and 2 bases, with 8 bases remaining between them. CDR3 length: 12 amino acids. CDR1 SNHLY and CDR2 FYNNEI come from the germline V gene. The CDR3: CASRDTAYEQYF. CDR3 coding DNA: TGTGCCAGCAGGGACACCGCCTACGAGCAGTACTTC.

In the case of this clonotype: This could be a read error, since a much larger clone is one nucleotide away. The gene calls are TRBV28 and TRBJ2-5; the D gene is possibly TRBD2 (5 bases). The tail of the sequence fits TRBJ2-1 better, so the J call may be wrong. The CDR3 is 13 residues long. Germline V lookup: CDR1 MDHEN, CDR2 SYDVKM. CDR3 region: CASGNGELETQFF. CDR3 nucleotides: TGTGCCAGCGGGAACGGGGAGTTGGAGACCCAGTTCTTC.

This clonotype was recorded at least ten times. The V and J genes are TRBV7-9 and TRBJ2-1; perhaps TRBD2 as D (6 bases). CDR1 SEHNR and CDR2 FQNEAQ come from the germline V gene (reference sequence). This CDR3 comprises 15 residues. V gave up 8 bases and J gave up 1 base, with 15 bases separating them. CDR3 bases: TGTGCCAGCCTATCAACCGGGAGATCCTACAATGAGCAGTTCTTC. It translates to CASLSTGRSYNEQFF.

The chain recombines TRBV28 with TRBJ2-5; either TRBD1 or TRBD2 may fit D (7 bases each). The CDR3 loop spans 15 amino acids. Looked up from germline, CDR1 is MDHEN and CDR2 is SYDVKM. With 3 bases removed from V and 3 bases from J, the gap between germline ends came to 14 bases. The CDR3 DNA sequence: TGTGCCAGCAGTTTTCTCTCAGGGGGGGAAGAGACCCAGTACTTC. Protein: CASSFLSGGEETQYF. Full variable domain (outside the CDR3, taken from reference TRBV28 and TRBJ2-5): DVKVTQSSRYLVKRTGEKVFLECVQDMDHENMFWYRQDPGLGLRLIYFSYDVKMKEKGDIPEGYSVSREKKERFSLILESASTNQTSMYLCASSFLSGGEETQYFGPGTRLLVL.

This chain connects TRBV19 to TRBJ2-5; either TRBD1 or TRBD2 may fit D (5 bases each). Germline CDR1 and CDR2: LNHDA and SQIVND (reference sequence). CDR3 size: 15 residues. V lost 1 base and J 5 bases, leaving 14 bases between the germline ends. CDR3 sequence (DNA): TGTGCCAGTAGTATAGCCGGGACCCCCGAGGAGACCCAGTACTTC. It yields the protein CASSIAGTPEETQYF. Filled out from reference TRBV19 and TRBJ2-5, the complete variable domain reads DGGITQSPKYLFRKEGQNVTLSCEQNLNHDAMYWYRQDPGQGLRLIYYSQIVNDFQKGDIAEGYSVSREKKESFPLTVTSAQKNPTAFYLCASSIAGTPEETQYFGPGTRLLVL.

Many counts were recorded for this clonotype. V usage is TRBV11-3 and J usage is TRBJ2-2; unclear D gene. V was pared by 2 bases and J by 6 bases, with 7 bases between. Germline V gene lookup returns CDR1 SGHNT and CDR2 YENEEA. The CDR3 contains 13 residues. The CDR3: CASSLRPSGELFF. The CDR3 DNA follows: TGTGCCAGCAGCTTACGGCCGTCCGGGGAGCTGTTTTTT. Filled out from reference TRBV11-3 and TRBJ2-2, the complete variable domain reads EAGVVQSPRYKIIEKKQPVAFWCNPISGHNTLYWYLQNLGQGPELLIRYENEEAVDDSQLPKDRFSAERLKGVDSTLKIQPAELGDSAVYLCASSLRPSGELFFGEGSRLTVL.